This TCR beta chain was recovered during a study of CD8 T cells in ankylosing spondylitis. TCRdb called the 5' RACE reads again in MiXCR, with one record for every CDR3 protein. Here the sample spans around 320,000 distinct CDR3 sequences, around 20% being singletons. This clonotype was seen a few times. CDR1 and CDR2 (germline): DFQATT, SNEGSKA (reference sequence). With 5 bases removed from V and 4 bases from J, the gap between germline ends came to 12 bases. This CDR3 is built from 12 residues. The chain combines TRBV20-1 with TRBJ2-7; TRBD2 might be the D (6 bases). This TCR derives from a female donor with ankylosing spondylitis or in good health (not recorded which). Material for sequencing was blood, either unsorted or a sorted T cell fraction (not recorded which). The CDR3 sequence: CSAATSWYEQYF. DNA of the CDR3: TGCAGTGCTGCGACTAGTTGGTACGAGCAGTACTTC.